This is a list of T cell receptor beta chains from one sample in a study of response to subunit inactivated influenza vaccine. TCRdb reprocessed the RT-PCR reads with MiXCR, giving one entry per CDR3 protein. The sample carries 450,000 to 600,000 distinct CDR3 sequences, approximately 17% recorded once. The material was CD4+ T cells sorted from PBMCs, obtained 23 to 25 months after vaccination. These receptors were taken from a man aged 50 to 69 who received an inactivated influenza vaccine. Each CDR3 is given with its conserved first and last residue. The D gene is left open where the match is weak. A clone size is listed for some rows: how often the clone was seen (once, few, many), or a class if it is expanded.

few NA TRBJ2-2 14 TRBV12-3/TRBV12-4 TGTGCCAGCGGTTTGACAGTTAACACCGGGGAGCTGTTTTTT CASGLTVNTGELFF
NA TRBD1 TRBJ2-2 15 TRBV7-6 TGTGCCAGCAGGATGTCCAGGGGGCAAACCGGGGAGCTGTTTTTT CASRMSRGQTGELFF
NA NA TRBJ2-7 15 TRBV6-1 TGTGCCAGCAGTGAAGCGGGGGCGCGGTCCTACGAGCAGTACTTC CASSEAGARSYEQYF
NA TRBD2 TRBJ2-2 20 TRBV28 TGTGCCAGCATAAAGTTCGTTGGACTAGCGGGAGGGTTCGACACCGGGGAGCTGTTTTTT CASIKFVGLAGGFDTGELFF
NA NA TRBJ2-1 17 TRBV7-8 TGTGCCAGCAGCTTAGCGGCAAGCGGTAGCTCCTACAATGAGCAGTTCTTC CASSLAASGSSYNEQFF
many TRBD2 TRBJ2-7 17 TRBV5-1 TGCGCCAGCAGCGCCGTGTATTCCGGGACTAGCTCCTACGAGCAGTACTTC CASSAVYSGTSSYEQYF
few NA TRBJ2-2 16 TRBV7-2 TGTGCCAGCAGAAAAGACACAGTCGTCGGCACCGGGGAGCTGTTTTTT CASRKDTVVGTGELFF
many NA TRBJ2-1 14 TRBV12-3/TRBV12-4 TGTGCCAGCAGCCTTGCGGTGTCGGACAATGAGCAGTTCTTC CASSLAVSDNEQFF
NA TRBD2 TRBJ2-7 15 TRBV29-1 TGCAGCGTTGGTCGAGGGACTAGCAGCTCCTACGAGCAGTACTTC CSVGRGTSSSYEQYF
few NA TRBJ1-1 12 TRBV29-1 TGCAGCGCCCGGCAGGGCAAAACTGAAGCTTTCTTT CSARQGKTEAFF
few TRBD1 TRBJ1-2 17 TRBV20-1 TGCAGTGCTAGAGAGAGGGGGCGCTTGGCACCTAACTATGGCTACACCTTC CSARERGRLAPNYGYTF
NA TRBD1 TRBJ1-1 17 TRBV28 TGTGCCAGCAGTAGCCCGAGGGACAGCGTGATGAACACTGAAGCTTTCTTT CASSSPRDSVMNTEAFF
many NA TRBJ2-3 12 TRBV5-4 TGTGCCAGCAGACCGGACATCGGGACGCAGTATTTT CASRPDIGTQYF
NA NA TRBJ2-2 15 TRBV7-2 TGTGCCAGCAGCCTTGATAGGCTCGTCCCCGGGGAGCTGTTTTTT CASSLDRLVPGELFF
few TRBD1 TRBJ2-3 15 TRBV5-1 TGCGCCAGCACCAATAGACAGGGGAGCACAGATACGCAGTATTTT CASTNRQGSTDTQYF
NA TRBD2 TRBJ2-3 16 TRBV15 TGTGCCACCAGCAAATTGTTAGCGGGACGCACAGATACGCAGTATTTT CATSKLLAGRTDTQYF
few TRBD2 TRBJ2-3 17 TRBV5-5 TGTGCCAGCAGCTTGGCCGTAACTAGCGGGGGTGGAGATACGCAGTATTTT CASSLAVTSGGGDTQYF
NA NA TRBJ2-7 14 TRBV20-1 TGCAGTGCTAGCTTTTTCGGAGACACCTACGAGCAGTACTTC CSASFFGDTYEQYF
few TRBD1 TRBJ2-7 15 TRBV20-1 TGCAGTGCTAGATCATGGACAGGGAAAACCTACGAGCAGTACTTC CSARSWTGKTYEQYF
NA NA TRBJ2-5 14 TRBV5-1 TGCGCCAGCGGCCCCGGAAGGGGGAGAGAGACCCAGTACTTC CASGPGRGRETQYF